This TCR beta chain was captured by sequencing in a study of cytomegalovirus exposure and HLA in healthy donors. General study points: The investigators catalogued 164 TCR beta chains as cytomegalovirus-associated. Reported findings show TCR beta sequences accurately forecast HLA-A and HLA-B alleles in most subjects. TCR beta V- and J-gene trimming, according to a later analysis, was linked to a missense DCLRE1C variant.

J lost 3 bases, V lost 3 bases, and 4 bases had no gene match. The CDR3 has 14 amino acids. Germline V lookup: CDR1 SEHNR, CDR2 FQNEAQ (reference sequence). 13 Jbeta primers and 60 Vbeta primers were used for the PCR. The assay was immunoSEQ multiplex PCR, and TCRdb's table has in-frame clones only and misses some. Seen here are 150,000 to 200,000 clones, 60% to 80% observed once, and the top ten hold over 1.1%. Points on this clone: Its antigen is as yet unknown.

The chain couples TRBV7-9 to TRBJ2-7, with 8 bases identical to TRBD1. This clonotype originated in a male donor in good health and CMV-seronegative. The source material was PBMCs. CDR3 nucleotide sequence: TGTGCCAGCAGCTTTTGGGGACAGGACTACGAGCAGTACTTC. The encoded protein is CASSFWGQDYEQYF.